One T cell receptor beta chain is described in this entry. Treatment defined: roughly 20 received Ad26.COV2.S at low or high dose, single or two shots; several received placebo; per-sample allocation not given. Day 63 following the first vaccine or placebo injection was when the samples were taken. This record belongs to a study of Ad26.COV2.S vaccination and SARS-CoV-2 variants. Study-level information: Donor joined the COV1001 Ad26.COV2.S trial arm.

Profiled with immunoSEQ multiplex PCR; TCRdb holds only in-frame clones, not every one. Of about 220,000 clones listed, approximately 87% were seen once; the top ten hold roughly 10%. This CDR3 has 15 amino acids. In germline, CDR1 is MNHEY, CDR2 SVGAGI. The V and J ends lost 5 bases and 0 bases respectively, with 11 bases between them. The TCR was taken from a person between 18 and 65 years old who received the Ad26.COV2.S COVID-19 vaccine or a placebo. The gene calls are TRBV6-5 and TRBJ1-3; D gene ambiguous. The sample here was peripheral blood, taken in a trial of Ad26.COV2.S vaccine versus placebo. CDR3 region: CASSRGLGSGNTIYF. The CDR3 DNA is TGTGCCAGCAGTAGAGGGCTCGGCTCTGGAAACACCATATATTTT.